Following are 27 T cell receptor beta chains from one sample sequenced in a study of blood T cell repertoires in COVID-19. The protocol was immunoSEQ multiplex PCR, while the TCRdb copy is restricted to in-frame clones and leaves out a portion. The sample shows a few hundred thousand clones, over 75% of them seen only once. The specimen was PBMCs or T cells enriched from blood (not recorded which). The receptors shown here come from a man in his thirties or forties who had recovered from COVID-19.

The table lists this clone with a count of one. The V and J genes are TRBV10-1 and TRBJ2-3; 10 positions agree with TRBD1. Germline lookup yields CDR1 WNHNN and CDR2 SYGVQD (reference sequence). V was clipped by 4 bases and J by 1 base; unmatched bases: 5. This CDR3 has 16 amino acids. CDR3 in DNA: TGCGCCAGCAGTGGGAAGACAGGGGGCGGCACAGATACGCAGTATTTT. Protein product: CASSGKTGGGTDTQYF.

The chain is built from TRBV20-1 and TRBJ2-3; unclear D gene. With 5 bases removed from V and 10 bases from J, the gap between germline ends came to 13 bases. The CDR3 has 11 amino acids. Germline V lookup: CDR1 DFQATT, CDR2 SNEGSKA (reference sequence). The CDR3, as DNA: TGCAGTGCTCATCTAAATCAGGCGCAGTATTTT. Protein: CSAHLNQAQYF.

This clone has only one observation. The rearrangement joins TRBV7-2 to TRBJ1-1; D may be TRBD1 (5 bases). Germline CDR1 is SGHTA and CDR2 is FQGNSA. The germline V and J ends were trimmed by 6 bases and 1 base, with 9 bases remaining between them. The CDR3 runs to 13 residues. Here the CDR3 DNA reads TGTGCCAGCAGAAGCGGGGGGAACACTGAAGCTTTCTTT. Amino acid sequence: CASRSGGNTEAFF.

V gene TRBV3-1 (or the pseudogene TRBV3-2) combines with J gene TRBJ1-4; 8 nucleotides agree with TRBD1. Per the germline V gene, CDR1 is LGHDT and CDR2 is YNNKEL (reference sequence). J gave up 8 bases and V 4 bases, and 9 bases lay outside the gene matches. The length of the CDR3 is 15 residues. The CDR3 bases are TGTGCCAGCAGCCCCTCCGGGACAGGTGGAGAAAAACTGTTTTTT. Translated, it gives CASSPSGTGGEKLFF.

This clone appeared a few times. This sequence joins TRBV4-2 and TRBJ2-7; 8 nucleotides line up with TRBD1. The CDR3 is 17 residues long. Per germline, CDR1 LGHNA and CDR2 YNFKEQ. The J segment lost 0 bases and the V segment lost 1 base, leaving 8 bases of the junction unmatched. The CDR3 protein is CASSQGLRDRTSYEQYF. The DNA of the CDR3 is TGTGCCAGCAGCCAAGGACTCCGGGACAGGACCTCCTACGAGCAGTACTTC.

The DNA of the CDR3 is TGTGCCAGCAGGACAGGGGGAAGCTCCTATAATTCACCCCTCCACTTT. This translates into CASRTGGSSYNSPLHF. This chain links TRBV28 with TRBJ1-6, with TRBD1 identical over 9 bases. The V and J ends lost 6 bases and 0 bases, in that order; junction bases with no gene match: 3. The V gene's germline CDR1 is MDHEN and CDR2 SYDVKM. The CDR3 extends over 16 amino acids.

V gene TRBV27 combines with J gene TRBJ1-1, with D tentatively TRBD1 (5 bases). The germline V gene has CDR1 MNHEY and CDR2 SMNVEV (reference sequence). Trimming left V 2 bases short and J 3 bases short, with 10 bases between. CDR3 size: 14 residues. The CDR3 reads CASSLALGDTEAFF. In nucleotides, the CDR3 is TGTGCCAGCAGTTTAGCTCTAGGGGACACTGAAGCTTTCTTT.

In regard to this clone: The sample holds other DNA sequences that translate to the same CDR3. This sequence joins TRBV7-2 and TRBJ1-2, with D possibly being TRBD1 (5 bases). Germline V gene lookup returns CDR1 SGHTA and CDR2 FQGNSA. V lost 3 bases and J lost 2, with 7 bases in between. The length of the CDR3 is 13 residues. Here the CDR3 reads CASSLGQNYGYTF. DNA of the CDR3: TGTGCCAGCAGCTTGGGGCAGAACTATGGCTACACCTTC.

The chain recombines TRBV7-2 with TRBJ2-3; weak D call: TRBD1 (6 bases). Germline CDR1 reads SGHTA; CDR2 reads FQGNSA. The CDR3 is made up of 13 amino acids. V lost 5 bases, J lost 5 bases, and 11 bases lay in between. The CDR3 sequence is CASSPSQGDTQYF. CDR3 DNA sequence: TGTGCCAGCAGCCCGTCACAGGGAGATACGCAGTATTTT.

This sequence joins TRBV6-6 and TRBJ2-7; a possible D gene is TRBD1 (6 bases). This CDR3 spans 12 amino acids. V was pared by 7 bases and J by 7 bases, with 14 bases between. Germline V gene sequence: CDR1 MNHNY, CDR2 SVGAGI (reference sequence). The CDR3 DNA reads TGTGCCAGCATTGGGACACAGGGAGAGCAGTACTTC. This translates into CASIGTQGEQYF.

The chain uses TRBV21-1 and TRBJ2-1; TRBD2, the table's D call, was not compared with the DNA. TRBV21-1 is reported as a pseudogene. The CDR3 runs 17 residues. The CDR3 reads CASSSRGVACQRNEQFF. The CDR3 DNA reads TGTGCCAGCAGCTCCCGGGGAGTAGCGTGCCAGAGGAATGAGCAGTTCTTC.

The V and J genes are TRBV2 and TRBJ2-7, with 9 bases matching TRBD1. V lost 5 bases to trimming and J lost 7 bases; unmatched junction nucleotides: 3. This CDR3 is 12 amino acids long. CDR1 and CDR2 from the germline V gene are SNHLY and FYNNEI. The CDR3 sequence is CASSWTGEEQYF. The CDR3 nucleotides are TGTGCCAGCAGTTGGACAGGGGAGGAGCAGTACTTC.

The chain joins TRBV30 to TRBJ1-5; D may be TRBD1 (6 bases). The germline CDR1 and CDR2 sequences are GTSNPN and SVGIG (reference sequence). This CDR3 is 15 amino acids long. Trimming took off 2 bases at V and 7 bases at J, with 18 bases between the two ends. CDR3 in DNA: TGTGCCTGGAGTTATGGGGCAGGGGCGAAACAGCCCCAGCATTTT. Translated, it gives CAWSYGAGAKQPQHF.

CDR3 nucleotides: TGTGCCAGCAGCTCCCGGCAGGGAGGGACCGGGGAGCTGTTTTTT. Translated, it gives CASSSRQGGTGELFF. This chain links TRBV11-2 with TRBJ2-2, with 7 nucleotides matching TRBD2. The CDR3 runs 15 residues. The V and J ends lost 4 bases and 5 bases, in that order; junction bases with no gene match: 7. Germline assignment: CDR1 SGHAT and CDR2 FQNNGV.

The V gene is TRBV28, the J gene TRBJ2-3, with 11 nucleotides matching TRBD2. The CDR3 is 16 residues long. Per germline, CDR1 MDHEN and CDR2 SYDVKM. The V gene end was trimmed by 2 bases and the J gene end by 4 bases; junction bases not matched to a gene: 5. CDR3 nucleotide sequence: TGTGCCAGCAGTTTAATAGCGGGGGGGGCTGCAGATACGCAGTATTTT. Protein product: CASSLIAGGAADTQYF. Supplemented by reference TRBV28 and TRBJ2-3, the full variable domain reads DVKVTQSSRYLVKRTGEKVFLECVQDMDHENMFWYRQDPGLGLRLIYFSYDVKMKEKGDIPEGYSVSREKKERFSLILESASTNQTSMYLCASSLIAGGAADTQYFGPGTRLTVL.

This clone was observed a handful of times. This sequence joins TRBV19 and TRBJ2-2, with TRBD2 identical over 8 bases. The CDR3 contains 16 residues. CDR1 and CDR2 (germline): LNHDA, SQIVND (reference sequence). The junction had 10 bases not matched to a gene; V was cut back by 6 bases and J by 4 bases. CDR3 sequence (DNA): TGTGCCAGTAGAGACACCGGGACTAGGGTCACCGGGGAGCTGTTTTTT. It yields the protein CASRDTGTRVTGELFF.

The chain recombines TRBV7-9 with TRBJ1-2; maybe TRBD1 (5 bases). CDR3 length: 12 amino acids. V was pared by 4 bases and J by 4 bases, with 7 bases between. Germline CDR1 reads SEHNR; CDR2 reads FQNEAQ (reference sequence). CDR3 nucleotides: TGTGCCAGCAGCTCGGACATCTATGGCTACACCTTC. It yields the protein CASSSDIYGYTF.

The chain employs TRBV9 and TRBJ2-7; a possible D gene is TRBD2 (5 bases). Per germline, CDR1 SGDLS and CDR2 YYNGEE. The CDR3 is 13 amino acids. V lost 0 bases and J lost 2, with 6 bases in between. CDR3 region: CASSVGETYEQYF. CDR3 DNA sequence: TGTGCCAGCAGCGTAGGGGAGACCTACGAGCAGTACTTC.

This chain uses TRBV6-5 with TRBJ1-3, with a weak D call TRBD1 (6 bases). The CDR3 runs to 15 residues. V lost 5 bases to trimming and J lost 0 bases, with 11 bases between them. Germline V gene lookup returns CDR1 MNHEY and CDR2 SVGAGI. The DNA of the CDR3 is TGTGCCAGCAGTCGGACAGCAACCTCTGGAAACACCATATATTTT. Translation gives CASSRTATSGNTIYF.

The chain recombines TRBV30 with TRBJ1-4, with D uncertain. CDR1 is GTSNPN, CDR2 SVGIG, per germline (reference sequence). Trimming took off 6 bases at V and 3 bases at J, with 17 bases between the two ends. This CDR3 has 15 amino acids. CDR3 amino acids: CACFPRDYPNEKLFF. In nucleotides, the CDR3 is TGTGCCTGCTTTCCGCGAGACTACCCTAATGAAAAACTGTTTTTT.

This chain links TRBV5-1 with TRBJ2-7; TRBD1 matches 7 bases. There are 15 residues in the CDR3. Germline CDR1 and CDR2: SGHRS and YFSETQ. V was pared by 2 bases and J by 0 bases, with 5 bases of the junction left unmatched. CDR3 sequence: CASSFLRDSSYEQYF. CDR3 nucleotide sequence: TGCGCCAGCAGCTTTCTCCGGGACAGCTCCTACGAGCAGTACTTC. Together with reference TRBV5-1 and TRBJ2-7, the CDR3 gives the full variable domain: KAGVTQTPRYLIKTRGQQVTLSCSPISGHRSVSWYQQTPGQGLQFLFEYFSETQRNKGNFPGRFSGRQFSNSRSEMNVSTLELGDSALYLCASSFLRDSSYEQYFGPGTRLTVT.

The chain joins TRBV19 to TRBJ1-6, with D possibly being TRBD1 (5 bases). CDR3 length: 14 amino acids. Germline assignment: CDR1 LNHDA and CDR2 SQIVND (reference sequence). Trimming pared 4 bases from V and 8 bases from J, leaving 12 bases between. The CDR3 loop reads CASSSRVRDSPLHF. In DNA, the CDR3 is TGTGCCAGTAGTAGCAGGGTTCGGGATTCACCCCTCCACTTT.

The rearrangement links TRBV3-1 (or the pseudogene TRBV3-2) to TRBJ1-1; TRBD1 is a possible D gene (5 bases). Germline CDR1 and CDR2: LGHDT and YNNKEL (reference sequence). The CDR3 loop spans 15 amino acids. V was clipped by 4 bases and J by 2 bases, with 14 bases between them. CDR3 DNA sequence: TGTGCCAGCAGCCGGGCAGGCAGGGAAAACACTGAAGCTTTCTTT. This codes for CASSRAGRENTEAFF.

The chain is built from TRBV14 and TRBJ1-5; D is uncertain. Germline V lookup: CDR1 SGHDN, CDR2 FVKESK. The CDR3 length is 13 residues. V lost 0 bases to trimming and J lost 9 bases, with 9 bases between them. CDR3: CASSQDLRAPQHF. The DNA for the CDR3 is TGTGCCAGCAGCCAAGACCTGAGGGCGCCCCAGCATTTT.

The gene calls are TRBV5-1 and TRBJ1-6; D perhaps matches TRBD1 (6 bases). The V end was cut by 3 bases, the J end by 8 bases, with 21 bases between. Germline V CDR1 and CDR2: SGHRS, YFSETQ. There are 17 residues in the CDR3. The DNA of the CDR3 is TGCGCCAGCAGCTCGGTGTCGGGGGGCGGATTAGATTCACCCCTCCACTTT. Its translation: CASSSVSGGGLDSPLHF.

The V gene is TRBV13, the J gene TRBJ1-3; D unresolved. The V end was cut by 4 bases, the J end by 0 bases, with 13 bases between. The length of the CDR3 is 16 residues. Germline loops: CDR1 PRHDT, CDR2 FYEKMQ (reference sequence). Here the CDR3 DNA reads TGTGCCAGCAGCTCAATCGTACTAAACTCTGGAAACACCATATATTTT. Its protein product is CASSSIVLNSGNTIYF.

This clone occurred once. The J gene is TRBJ1-5, the V gene TRBV6-5, with D possibly matching TRBD1 (6 bases). The CDR3 has 15 amino acids. The germline CDR1 and CDR2 sequences are MNHEY and SVGAGI. Deletions cut 7 bases from V and 4 bases from J, with 17 bases between. CDR3 DNA sequence: TGTGCCAGCATCATAACTGCAGGGGCGAATCAGCCCCAGCATTTT. Its translation is CASIITAGANQPQHF.